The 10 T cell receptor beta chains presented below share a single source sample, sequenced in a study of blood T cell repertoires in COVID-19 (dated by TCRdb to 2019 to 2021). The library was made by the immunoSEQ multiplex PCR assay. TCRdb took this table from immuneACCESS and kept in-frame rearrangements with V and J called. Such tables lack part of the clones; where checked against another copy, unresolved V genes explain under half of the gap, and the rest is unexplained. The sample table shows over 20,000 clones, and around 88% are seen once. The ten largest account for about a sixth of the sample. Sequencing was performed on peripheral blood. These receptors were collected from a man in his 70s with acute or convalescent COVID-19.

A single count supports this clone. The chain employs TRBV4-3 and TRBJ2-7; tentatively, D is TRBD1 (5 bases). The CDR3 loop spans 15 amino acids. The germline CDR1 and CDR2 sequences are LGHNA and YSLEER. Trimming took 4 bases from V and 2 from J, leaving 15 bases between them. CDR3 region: CASSPTVPRTYEQYF. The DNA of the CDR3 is TGCGCCAGCAGCCCGACAGTGCCACGGACCTACGAGCAGTACTTC.

The CDR3 region has the DNA TGTGCCAGCAGCCTAAGGTTTGGACAGGGGGGTTCCTACGAGCAGTACTTC. Translated: CASSLRFGQGGSYEQYF. V usage is TRBV7-2 and J usage is TRBJ2-7, with TRBD1 matching 10 bases. The CDR3 has 17 residues. Losses at the gene ends were 5 bases for V and 1 base for J; bases not matched to a gene: 11. CDR1 and CDR2 (germline): SGHTA, FQGNSA. Combining the CDR3 with reference TRBV7-2 and TRBJ2-7 gives the whole variable domain GAGVSQSPSNKVTEKGKDVELRCDPISGHTALYWYRQSLGQGLEFLIYFQGNSAPDKSGLPSDRFSAERTGGSVSTLTIQRTQQEDSAVYLCASSLRFGQGGSYEQYFGPGTRLTVT.

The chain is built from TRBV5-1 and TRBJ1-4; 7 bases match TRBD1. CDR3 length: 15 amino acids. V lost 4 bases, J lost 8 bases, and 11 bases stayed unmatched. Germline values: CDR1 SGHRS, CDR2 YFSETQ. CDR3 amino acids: CASSNPQGSGEKLFF. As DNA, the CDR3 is TGCGCCAGCAGCAACCCACAGGGGTCGGGAGAAAAACTGTTTTTT.

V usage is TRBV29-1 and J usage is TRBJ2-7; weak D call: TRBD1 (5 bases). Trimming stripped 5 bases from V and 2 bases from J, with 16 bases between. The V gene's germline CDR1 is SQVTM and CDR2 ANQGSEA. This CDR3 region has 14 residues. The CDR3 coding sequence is TGCAGCGTTCTGACAGACTTATCTACCTACGAGCAGTACTTC. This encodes CSVLTDLSTYEQYF.

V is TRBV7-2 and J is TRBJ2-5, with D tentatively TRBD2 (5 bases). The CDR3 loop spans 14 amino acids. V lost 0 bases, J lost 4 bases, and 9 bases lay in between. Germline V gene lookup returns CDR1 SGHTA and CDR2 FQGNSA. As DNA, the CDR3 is TGTGCCAGCAGCTTAGCGACGGGGTCAGAGACCCAGTACTTC. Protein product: CASSLATGSETQYF.

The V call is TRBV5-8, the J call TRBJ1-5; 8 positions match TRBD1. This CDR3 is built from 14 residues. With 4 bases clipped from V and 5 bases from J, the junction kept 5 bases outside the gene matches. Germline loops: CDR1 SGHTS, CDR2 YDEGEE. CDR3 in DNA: TGTGCCAGCAGCCCCCGGACAGGGCATCAGCCCCAGCATTTT. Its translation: CASSPRTGHQPQHF.

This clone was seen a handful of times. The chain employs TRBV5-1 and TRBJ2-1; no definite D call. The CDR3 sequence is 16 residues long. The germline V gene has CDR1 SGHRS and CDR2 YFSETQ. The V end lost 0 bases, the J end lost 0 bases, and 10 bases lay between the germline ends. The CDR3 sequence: CASSLGQAPSYNEQFF. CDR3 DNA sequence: TGCGCCAGCAGCTTGGGACAAGCACCCTCCTACAATGAGCAGTTCTTC. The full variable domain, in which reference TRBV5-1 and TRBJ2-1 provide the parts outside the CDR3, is KAGVTQTPRYLIKTRGQQVTLSCSPISGHRSVSWYQQTPGQGLQFLFEYFSETQRNKGNFPGRFSGRQFSNSRSEMNVSTLELGDSALYLCASSLGQAPSYNEQFFGPGTRLTVL.

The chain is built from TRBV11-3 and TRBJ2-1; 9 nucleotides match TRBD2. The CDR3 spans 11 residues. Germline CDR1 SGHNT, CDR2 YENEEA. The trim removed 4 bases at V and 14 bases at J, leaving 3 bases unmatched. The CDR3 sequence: CASSSSGRKFF. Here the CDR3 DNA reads TGTGCCAGCAGCTCAAGCGGGAGGAAGTTCTTC.

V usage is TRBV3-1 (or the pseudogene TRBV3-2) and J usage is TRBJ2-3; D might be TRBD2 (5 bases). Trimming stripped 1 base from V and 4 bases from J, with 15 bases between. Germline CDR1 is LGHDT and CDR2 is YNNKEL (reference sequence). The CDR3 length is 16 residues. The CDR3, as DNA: TGTGCCAGCAGCCAAGTCAAGAGAGGGAGTGCAGATACGCAGTATTTT. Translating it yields CASSQVKRGSADTQYF.

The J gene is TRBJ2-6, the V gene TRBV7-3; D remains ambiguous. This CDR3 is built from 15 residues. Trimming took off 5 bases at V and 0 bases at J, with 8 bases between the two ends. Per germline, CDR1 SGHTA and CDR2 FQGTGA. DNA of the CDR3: TGTGCCAGCAGCCCCTCGCGCTCTGGGGCCAACGTCCTGACTTTC. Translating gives CASSPSRSGANVLTF.